This TCR beta chain was observed in a study of patients and donors after allogeneic stem cell transplantation. This clonotype was observed a handful of times. CDR1 LGHDT and CDR2 YNNKEL come from the germline V gene (reference sequence). V shed 1 base and J shed 0 bases, with 1 base lying between them. The CDR3 is 12 residues long. TCRdb re-called the RT-PCR reads with MiXCR, one entry per CDR3 protein. The table records under 200,000 distinct CDR3 sequences, approximately 24% of them present only once. The chain recombines TRBV3-1 with TRBJ2-7; no reliable D call. Sequencing was done on a sample of blood, either unsorted or a sorted T cell fraction (not recorded which). The TCR originated in a human donor who was either an allogeneic HSCT recipient or a stem cell or donor lymphocyte infusion donor (not recorded which). It is not recorded whose cells these are; they may come from a transplant donor. DNA for the CDR3: TGTGCCAGCAGCCAAGCCTCCTACGAGCAGTACTTC. It translates to CASSQASYEQYF.